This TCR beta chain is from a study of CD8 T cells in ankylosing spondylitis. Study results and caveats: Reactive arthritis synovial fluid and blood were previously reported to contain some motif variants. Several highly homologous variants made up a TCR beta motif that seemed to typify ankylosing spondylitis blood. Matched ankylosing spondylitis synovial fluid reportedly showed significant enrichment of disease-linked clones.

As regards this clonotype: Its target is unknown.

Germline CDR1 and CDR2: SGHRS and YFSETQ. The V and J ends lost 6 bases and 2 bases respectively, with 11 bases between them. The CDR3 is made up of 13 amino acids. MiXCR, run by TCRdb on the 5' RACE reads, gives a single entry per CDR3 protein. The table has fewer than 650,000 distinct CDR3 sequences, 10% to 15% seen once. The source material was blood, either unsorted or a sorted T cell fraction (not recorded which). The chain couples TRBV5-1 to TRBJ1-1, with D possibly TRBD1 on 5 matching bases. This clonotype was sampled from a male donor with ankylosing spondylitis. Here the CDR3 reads CASMGVVNTEAFF. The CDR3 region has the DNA TGCGCCAGCATGGGGGTGGTTAACACTGAAGCTTTCTTT.